The next 3 T cell receptor beta chains were all read from a single sample in a study of blood T cell repertoires in COVID-19. Produced via immunoSEQ multiplex PCR; TCRdb's table is partial and in-frame only. The sample has 180,000 or so clones; about 80% are singletons. Material for sequencing was PBMCs or T cells enriched from blood (not recorded which). These receptors originate from a man in his 60s who had been exposed to COVID-19.

This clone has just one count. CDR3 region: CASSLGLRTGVAFF. The CDR3, as DNA: TGTGCCAGCAGTTTAGGGCTCAGGACAGGGGTAGCTTTCTTT. The rearrangement links TRBV27 to TRBJ1-1; 9 bases align to TRBD1. From germline, CDR1 is MNHEY and CDR2 SMNVEV (reference sequence). The CDR3 extends over 14 amino acids. The V gene end was trimmed by 2 bases and the J gene end by 10 bases; junction bases not matched to a gene: 8.

This chain joins TRBV11-2 and TRBJ2-7; D is perhaps TRBD1 (7 bases). The CDR3 covers 12 residues. The germline gives CDR1 SGHAT, CDR2 FQNNGV. V shed 5 bases and J shed 4 bases, with 9 bases lying between them. This chain's CDR3 is CASSPGGYEQYF. CDR3 coding DNA: TGTGCCAGCAGCCCAGGGGGGTACGAGCAGTACTTC.

The chain uses TRBV6-5 and TRBJ2-3; TRBD2 aligns across 10 bases. The CDR3 consists of 15 residues. The V gene end was trimmed by 7 bases and the J gene end by 4 bases; junction bases not matched to a gene: 8. Per the germline V gene, CDR1 is MNHEY and CDR2 is SVGAGI. CDR3 region: CASIWLAGAADTQYF. In nucleotides, the CDR3 is TGTGCCAGCATATGGCTAGCGGGAGCCGCAGATACGCAGTATTTT.